The T cell receptor beta chain under discussion was sequenced for a study of blood T cell repertoires in COVID-19. As for the study in general: There were acute and convalescent COVID-19 samples, and they came from the United States, Italy and Spain. Sample material is recorded as cDNA or gDNA derived from T cells, B-cell-depleted T cells, or PBMCs.

The method was immunoSEQ multiplex PCR; TCRdb's version includes in-frame clones alone and lacks a portion of them. The sample has around 53,000 clones; 90% to 95% are singletons. Trimming cost V 3 bases and J 5 bases, with 5 bases left between them. Germline assignment: CDR1 SGHNT and CDR2 YYREEE (reference sequence). The CDR3 sequence is 11 residues long. The source material was peripheral blood. The receptor was derived from a human donor in a cohort sampled during active COVID-19. The V gene is TRBV5-4, the J gene TRBJ1-2; D not resolved. This CDR3 reads CASSSLYGYTF. CDR3 DNA sequence: TGTGCCAGCAGCTCCTTATATGGCTACACCTTC.